One and the same sample provided the 32 T cell receptor beta chains below, sequenced in a study of blood T cell repertoires in COVID-19. Clones were read by immunoSEQ multiplex PCR, and TCRdb kept only the in-frame ones, dropping some. The sample carries a few hundred thousand clones, around 90% recorded once. The sample consisted of peripheral blood. The receptors were sampled from a man aged 70 or older with acute or convalescent COVID-19.

The gene calls are TRBV6-1 and TRBJ1-1; TRBD1 aligns across 7 bases. Trimming cost V 3 bases and J 4 bases; bases outside gene matches: 5. CDR3 length equals 14 residues. Germline assignment: CDR1 MNHNS and CDR2 SASEGT. Here the CDR3 DNA reads TGTGCCAGCAGTGAGTGGCACAGGGGCACTGAAGCTTTCTTT. Translation: CASSEWHRGTEAFF.

This rearrangement joins TRBV6-6 to TRBJ2-1, with TRBD2 identical over 9 bases. Germline assignment: CDR1 MNHNY and CDR2 SVGAGI (reference sequence). Germline trimming cut 6 bases from V and 6 bases from J; bases unmatched to any gene: 6. The CDR3 has 14 amino acids. In DNA, the CDR3 is TGTGCCAGCAGCCGGACTAGCGATCGCAATGAGCAGTTCTTC. This gives the protein CASSRTSDRNEQFF.

The chain uses TRBV15 and TRBJ2-1, with TRBD2 matching 7 bases. Germline V gene lookup returns CDR1 LNHNV and CDR2 YYDKDF (reference sequence). V was clipped by 1 base and J by 4 bases; unmatched bases: 1. The CDR3 is 14 amino acids. This chain's CDR3 is CATSRGGGYNEQFF. The CDR3 DNA reads as TGTGCCACCAGCAGAGGGGGGGGATACAATGAGCAGTTCTTC.

The chain uses TRBV5-6 and TRBJ1-2; 12 bases fit TRBD1. V gave up 5 bases and J gave up 3 bases; unmatched junction bases: 5. This CDR3 has 15 residues. CDR1 SGHDT and CDR2 YYEEEE come from the germline V gene. As DNA, the CDR3 is TGTGCCAGCAGGGGGACAGGGGGCGCGGACTATGGCTACACCTTC. Translation gives CASRGTGGADYGYTF.

This clone was seen only a few times. This chain joins TRBV15 and TRBJ1-6; 11 bases agree with TRBD1. The CDR3 runs 14 residues. CDR1 is LNHNV and CDR2 is YYDKDF in the germline V gene (reference sequence). V was pared by 5 bases and J by 13 bases, with 7 bases of the junction left unmatched. CDR3 residues: CATSVVDRGLPLHF. Here the CDR3 DNA reads TGTGCCACCAGCGTAGTGGACAGGGGGCTCCCCCTCCACTTT.

V and J are TRBV27 and TRBJ1-5, with unresolved D. Trimming took off 3 bases at V and 8 bases at J, with 17 bases between the two ends. Germline V gene sequence: CDR1 MNHEY, CDR2 SMNVEV (reference sequence). This CDR3 is built from 15 residues. The CDR3 loop is CASSLLGSTQEPQHF. Written as DNA, the CDR3 is TGTGCCAGCAGTTTGTTGGGCAGCACGCAGGAGCCCCAGCATTTT.

The gene calls are TRBV7-6 and TRBJ1-1, with D uncertain. Germline-derived CDR1 and CDR2 are SGHVS and FNYEAQ. This CDR3 contains 15 residues. The ends were cut back, 4 bases at V and 0 bases at J, with 12 bases in the middle. The DNA for the CDR3 is TGTGCCAGCAGCTCACTAGGCACCATGAACACTGAAGCTTTCTTT. Protein sequence: CASSSLGTMNTEAFF.

The gene calls are TRBV3-1 (or the pseudogene TRBV3-2) and TRBJ2-7, with TRBD2 matching over 10 bases. CDR1 is LGHDT and CDR2 is YNNKEL in the germline V gene (reference sequence). After removal of 4 bases from V and 4 bases from J, the junction contained 4 bases not matched to a gene. The CDR3 is 14 amino acids. CDR3 nucleotide sequence: TGTGCCAGCAGCCTCGGACTAGCGGAATACGAGCAGTACTTC. It translates to CASSLGLAEYEQYF.

The rearrangement links TRBV27 to TRBJ1-2; 10 nucleotides agree with TRBD1. Germline V CDR1 and CDR2: MNHEY, SMNVEV (reference sequence). The ends lost 6 bases at V and 5 bases at J; junction bases unmatched: 6. The CDR3 runs 14 residues. CDR3 protein: CASSQGQGGYGYTF. CDR3 sequence (DNA): TGTGCCAGCAGCCAAGGACAGGGGGGTTATGGCTACACCTTC.

The V and J genes are TRBV5-1 and TRBJ2-7; 8 positions agree with TRBD2. The CDR3 covers 16 residues. Trimming at V came to 0 bases and at J to 0 bases, leaving 5 bases not matched to a gene. CDR1 is SGHRS and CDR2 is YFSETQ in the germline V gene. CDR3 nucleotide sequence: TGCGCCAGCAGCTTGGGAGCTAGCGGGCCCTCCTACGAGCAGTACTTC. Its translation is CASSLGASGPSYEQYF.

This chain joins TRBV5-1 and TRBJ1-2, with 7 bases identical to TRBD1. The CDR3 totals 15 residues. CDR1 and CDR2 from the germline V gene are SGHRS and YFSETQ. The ends lost 0 bases at V and 1 base at J; junction bases unmatched: 3. The chain's CDR3 is CASSLGGTDNYGYTF. The CDR3 nucleotides are TGCGCCAGCAGCTTGGGCGGGACAGATAACTATGGCTACACCTTC. Full variable domain (remainder filled in from reference TRBV5-1 and TRBJ1-2): KAGVTQTPRYLIKTRGQQVTLSCSPISGHRSVSWYQQTPGQGLQFLFEYFSETQRNKGNFPGRFSGRQFSNSRSEMNVSTLELGDSALYLCASSLGGTDNYGYTFGSGTRLTVV.

This clone was seen a single time. This rearrangement joins TRBV11-3 to TRBJ2-1; TRBD1 is a possible D gene (6 bases). V lost 2 bases, J lost 4 bases, and 12 bases lay in between. The length of the CDR3 is 15 residues. Germline loops: CDR1 SGHNT, CDR2 YENEEA. CDR3 in amino acids: CASSLQGQKYNEQFF. For the CDR3, the DNA is TGTGCCAGCAGCTTACAGGGACAAAAGTACAATGAGCAGTTCTTC.

The chain carries TRBV2 and TRBJ1-1; possible D gene TRBD1, 5 bases. The CDR3 runs to 13 residues. Germline CDR1 is SNHLY and CDR2 is FYNNEI. V dropped 5 bases and J dropped 1 base, with 8 bases sitting between them. Here the CDR3 reads CASSYQGNTEAFF. The CDR3 DNA reads TGTGCCAGCAGTTACCAGGGGAACACTGAAGCTTTCTTT.

The CDR3 sequence is CASSLLYRQGNYGYTF. Written as DNA, the CDR3 is TGTGCCAGCAGTTTACTTTATAGACAGGGGAACTATGGCTACACCTTC. The chain joins TRBV28 to TRBJ1-2, with 8 bases lining up with TRBD1. V lost 2 bases, J lost 2 bases, and 7 bases stayed unmatched. The CDR3 has 16 amino acids. In germline, CDR1 is MDHEN, CDR2 SYDVKM.

This sequence joins TRBV14 and TRBJ2-7, with 8 bases matching TRBD2. V trimming: 2 bases; J trimming: 2 bases; junction bases outside the gene matches: 5. In germline, CDR1 is SGHDN, CDR2 FVKESK. The CDR3 has 15 amino acids. This chain's CDR3 is CASSQIREGTYEQYF. DNA for the CDR3: TGTGCCAGCAGCCAAATTCGGGAGGGCACCTACGAGCAGTACTTC.

The chain joins TRBV19 to TRBJ2-7, with a weak D call TRBD2 (5 bases). The CDR3 spans 14 residues. The V gene lost 3 bases and the J gene lost 2 bases, with 11 bases spanning the gap. The germline V gene has CDR1 LNHDA and CDR2 SQIVND (reference sequence). The CDR3 bases are TGTGCCAGTAGTATGGAGGCCAGTCCCTACGAGCAGTACTTC. Translation gives CASSMEASPYEQYF.

As concerns this clone: This sample also contains other DNA sequences that code for the same CDR3. The J gene is TRBJ2-5, the V gene TRBV9; 11 bases line up with TRBD2. Germline V gene data show CDR1 as SGDLS and CDR2 as YYNGEE. The CDR3 consists of 14 residues. The junction had 1 base not matched to a gene; V was cut back by 2 bases and J by 4 bases. In DNA, the CDR3 is TGTGCCAGCAGCGTCGGACTAGCGGGAGAGACCCAGTACTTC. Translated: CASSVGLAGETQYF. Full variable domain (missing parts from reference TRBV9 and TRBJ2-5): DSGVTQTPKHLITATGQRVTLRCSPRSGDLSVYWYQQSLDQGLQFLIQYYNGEERAKGNILERFSAQQFPDLHSELNLSSLELGDSALYFCASSVGLAGETQYFGPGTRLLVL.

The rearrangement links TRBV6-5 to TRBJ1-3, with TRBD1 matching over 9 bases. This CDR3 region has 16 residues. Germline CDR1 MNHEY, CDR2 SVGAGI. The junction had 9 bases not matched to a gene; V was cut back by 0 bases and J by 9 bases. This chain's CDR3 is CASSYSPGTGRTTIYF. The CDR3 coding sequence is TGTGCCAGCAGTTACTCGCCCGGGACAGGGCGGACCACCATATATTTT.

J is TRBJ1-1 and V is TRBV11-2, with TRBD1 identical over 11 bases. The CDR3 runs to 16 residues. The germline V gene has CDR1 SGHAT and CDR2 FQNNGV. J gave up 0 bases and V 5 bases, and 5 bases lay outside the gene matches. The CDR3: CASSRWTGGMNTEAFF. CDR3 DNA: TGTGCCAGCAGCCGCTGGACAGGGGGCATGAACACTGAAGCTTTCTTT.

This chain joins TRBV9 and TRBJ2-1; D perhaps matches TRBD2 (6 bases). Germline CDR1 SGDLS, CDR2 YYNGEE. V lost 0 bases and J lost 7, with 14 bases in between. This CDR3 is 15 amino acids long. CDR3 protein: CASSVDGSGGNEQFF. In DNA, the CDR3 is TGTGCCAGCAGCGTAGACGGGAGTGGGGGGAATGAGCAGTTCTTC. The variable domain in full, with the rest retrieved from reference TRBV9 and TRBJ2-1, is DSGVTQTPKHLITATGQRVTLRCSPRSGDLSVYWYQQSLDQGLQFLIQYYNGEERAKGNILERFSAQQFPDLHSELNLSSLELGDSALYFCASSVDGSGGNEQFFGPGTRLTVL.

The chain has TRBV7-2 and TRBJ2-7; D is perhaps TRBD1 (6 bases). This CDR3 contains 14 residues. Germline V gene sequence: CDR1 SGHTA, CDR2 FQGNSA. Trimming shortened V by 4 bases and J by 5 bases, and 15 bases separated the two germline ends. CDR3 nucleotide sequence: TGTGCCAGCAGCTCCAACAGGGTTAGTCACGAGCAGTACTTC. Its protein is CASSSNRVSHEQYF.

This clone was picked up a small number of times. The CDR3 loop is CASSFTRSGQGIHEQYF. In DNA, the CDR3 is TGTGCCAGCAGCTTTACAAGATCGGGACAGGGGATCCACGAGCAGTACTTC. The genes are TRBV5-5 and TRBJ2-7; 10 positions match TRBD1. Germline-derived CDR1 and CDR2 are SGHKS and YYEKEE (reference sequence). Germline trimming cut 2 bases from V and 5 bases from J; bases unmatched to any gene: 13. The CDR3 has 17 residues.

This chain connects TRBV2 to TRBJ1-1; D is uncertain. V lost 6 bases to trimming and J lost 5 bases, with 22 bases between them. Germline CDR1 SNHLY, CDR2 FYNNEI. This CDR3 comprises 16 residues. The chain's CDR3 is CASRLHNGVRRTEAFF. Here the CDR3 DNA reads TGTGCCAGCAGACTCCATAACGGGGTCCGGAGAACTGAAGCTTTCTTT.

The chain employs TRBV20-1 and TRBJ1-2; perhaps TRBD1 as D (6 bases). Germline V gives CDR1 DFQATT, CDR2 SNEGSKA (reference sequence). The CDR3 length is 11 residues. With 5 bases removed from V and 8 bases from J, the gap between germline ends came to 12 bases. The CDR3 loop is CSAPGVFGYTF. In DNA, the CDR3 is TGCAGTGCTCCAGGGGTGTTCGGCTACACCTTC.

V is TRBV27 and J is TRBJ2-7; 10 bases are a match to TRBD2. The length of the CDR3 is 15 residues. V shed 5 bases and J 7 bases; nucleotides not matched to a gene: 11. Per the germline V gene, CDR1 is MNHEY and CDR2 is SMNVEV (reference sequence). The CDR3 region is CASSPLLAGVVEQYF. The CDR3 DNA reads as TGTGCCAGCAGTCCACTCCTAGCGGGAGTAGTTGAGCAGTACTTC.

This chain uses TRBV18 with TRBJ2-7; TRBD1 might be the D (5 bases). This CDR3 has 15 amino acids. The germline V gene has CDR1 KGHSH and CDR2 LQKENI. Trimming took off 3 bases at V and 3 bases at J, with 15 bases between the two ends. Here the CDR3 DNA reads TGTGCCAGCTCACCTCGTTCGGCAGGGAACTACGAGCAGTACTTC. Amino acids: CASSPRSAGNYEQYF. The variable domain in full, completed from reference TRBV18 and TRBJ2-7, reads NAGVMQNPRHLVRRRGQEARLRCSPMKGHSHVYWYRQLPEEGLKFMVYLQKENIIDESGMPKERFSAEFPKEGPSILRIQQVVRGDSAAYFCASSPRSAGNYEQYFGPGTRLTVT.

The chain joins TRBV9 to TRBJ1-5; possible D gene TRBD1, 5 bases. CDR1 and CDR2 (germline): SGDLS, YYNGEE. The V end was cut by 0 bases, the J end by 4 bases, with 11 bases between. The length of the CDR3 is 15 residues. CDR3 DNA: TGTGCCAGCAGCGTAGAGGGACTAACTAATCAGCCCCAGCATTTT. Protein product: CASSVEGLTNQPQHF. The entire variable domain, with the rest obtained from reference TRBV9 and TRBJ1-5, is as follows: DSGVTQTPKHLITATGQRVTLRCSPRSGDLSVYWYQQSLDQGLQFLIQYYNGEERAKGNILERFSAQQFPDLHSELNLSSLELGDSALYFCASSVEGLTNQPQHFGDGTRLSIL.

The J gene is TRBJ2-1, the V gene TRBV18; 12 bases map to TRBD2. The germline gives CDR1 KGHSH, CDR2 LQKENI. The CDR3 runs 18 residues. The V and J ends lost 1 base and 3 bases, in that order; junction bases with no gene match: 7. CDR3 bases: TGTGCCAGCTCACCACGCCGGGCTAGCGGGAGGGTCTACAATGAGCAGTTCTTC. This translates into CASSPRRASGRVYNEQFF.

The chain has TRBV12-3 or TRBV12-4 and TRBJ2-7, with D hard to call. V gave up 3 bases and J gave up 3 bases, with 6 bases separating them. The CDR3 sequence is 12 residues long. The CDR3 reads CASSLWLYEQYF. DNA for the CDR3: TGTGCCAGCAGTTTGTGGCTCTACGAGCAGTACTTC.

The chain recombines TRBV15 with TRBJ2-3; a possible D gene is TRBD1 (6 bases). The CDR3 extends over 14 amino acids. CDR1 and CDR2 from the germline V gene are LNHNV and YYDKDF (reference sequence). Trimming left V 0 bases short and J 3 bases short, with 7 bases between. CDR3 bases: TGTGCCACCAGCAGAGACAGGGGAACAGATACGCAGTATTTT. Translated, it gives CATSRDRGTDTQYF.

The V gene is TRBV7-2, the J gene TRBJ2-7; 12 bases fit TRBD2. With 5 bases clipped from V and 5 bases from J, the junction kept 4 bases outside the gene matches. The germline V gene encodes CDR1 SGHTA and CDR2 FQGNSA. The CDR3 loop spans 14 amino acids. The CDR3 here is CASSPTSGGNEQYF. The CDR3 nucleotides are TGTGCCAGCAGCCCGACTAGCGGGGGAAACGAGCAGTACTTC.

This sequence joins TRBV6-5 and TRBJ2-3; maybe TRBD2 (6 bases). This CDR3 contains 15 residues. Germline V gene data show CDR1 as MNHEY and CDR2 as SVGAGI. V was cut by 6 bases and J by 0 bases, with 13 bases left in between. The CDR3 DNA reads as TGTGCCAGCAGGGACGGGACTTATAGCACAGATACGCAGTATTTT. As protein: CASRDGTYSTDTQYF.